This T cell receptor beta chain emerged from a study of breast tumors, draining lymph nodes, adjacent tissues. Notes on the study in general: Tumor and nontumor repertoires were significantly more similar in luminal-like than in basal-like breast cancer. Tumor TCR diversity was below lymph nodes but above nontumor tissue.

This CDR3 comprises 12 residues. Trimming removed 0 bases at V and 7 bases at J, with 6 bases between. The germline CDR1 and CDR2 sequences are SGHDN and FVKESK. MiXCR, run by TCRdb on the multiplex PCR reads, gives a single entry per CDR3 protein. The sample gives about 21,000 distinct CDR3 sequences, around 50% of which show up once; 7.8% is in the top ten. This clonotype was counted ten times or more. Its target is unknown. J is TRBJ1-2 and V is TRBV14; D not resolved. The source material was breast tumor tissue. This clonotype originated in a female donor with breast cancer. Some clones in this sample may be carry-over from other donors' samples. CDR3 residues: CASSQDRIGYTF. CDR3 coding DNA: TGTGCCAGCAGCCAAGATCGAATTGGCTACACCTTC.